The 9 T cell receptor beta chains given below trace back to one sample, sequenced in a study of cytomegalovirus exposure and HLA in healthy donors. Profiling relied on immunoSEQ multiplex PCR, and the TCRdb table lists in-frame clones only, not all of them. The sample records 100,000 to 150,000 clones, roughly nine tenths being singletons. The material sequenced was PBMCs. All receptors derive from a woman under 30 in good health and CMV-seronegative.

This chain links TRBV5-4 with TRBJ2-1; D is unresolved. Germline CDR1 and CDR2: SGHNT and YYREEE (reference sequence). V was shortened by 0 bases and J by 1 base, with 5 bases between the two germline ends. This CDR3 is 14 amino acids long. In nucleotides, the CDR3 is TGTGCCAGCAGCTTGGGGGCTTCCTACAATGAGCAGTTCTTC. This encodes CASSLGASYNEQFF.

The gene calls are TRBV7-9 and TRBJ2-1, with 8 bases aligning to TRBD2. Trimming removed 1 base from V and 2 bases from J; junction bases left unmatched: 10. Germline V gene lookup returns CDR1 SEHNR and CDR2 FQNEAQ (reference sequence). This CDR3 has 18 amino acids. CDR3 in DNA: TGTGCCAGCAGCTTAGGAGGGACGGGGGGGGCCCCCTACAATGAGCAGTTCTTC. This sequence encodes CASSLGGTGGAPYNEQFF. The full variable domain, its missing parts supplied by reference TRBV7-9 and TRBJ2-1, is DTGVSQNPRHKITKRGQNVTFRCDPISEHNRLYWYRQTLGQGPEFLTYFQNEAQLEKSRLLSDRFSAERPKGSFSTLEIQRTEQGDSAMYLCASSLGGTGGAPYNEQFFGPGTRLTVL.

The chain is built from TRBV6-1 and TRBJ1-4; D is uncertain. Germline loops: CDR1 MNHNS, CDR2 SASEGT. This CDR3 has 16 residues. V lost 0 bases, J lost 1 base, and 9 bases lay in between. The CDR3 coding sequence is TGTGCCAGCAGTGAAGCGCGGGTAGTAACTAATGAAAAACTGTTTTTT. Residues: CASSEARVVTNEKLFF.

The chain carries TRBV2 and TRBJ2-1; 8 bases match TRBD2. Germline V gene lookup returns CDR1 SNHLY and CDR2 FYNNEI. Trimming removed 2 bases from V and 5 bases from J; junction bases left unmatched: 8. The CDR3 runs to 16 residues. The CDR3 DNA is TGTGCCAGCAGTGAACGGGAAGCGGGGGCGAACAATGAGCAGTTCTTC. This codes for CASSEREAGANNEQFF.

This clone was seen more than once but under ten times. CDR3 region: CASIVTCPRGYTF. CDR3 coding DNA: TGTGCCAGCATCGTTACTTGCCCGAGAGGCTACACCTTC. The V call is TRBV21-1, the J call TRBJ1-2. TRBV21-1 is a recognized pseudogene. The CDR3 sequence is 13 residues long.

In this sample, this clone turned up a few times. The V gene is TRBV2, the J gene TRBJ1-4; D ambiguous. The CDR3 is made up of 14 amino acids. Germline V lookup: CDR1 SNHLY, CDR2 FYNNEI. Trimming pared 8 bases from V and 0 bases from J, leaving 10 bases between. The CDR3 nucleotides are TGTGCCAGCCGACTTGAGGCAACTAATGAAAAACTGTTTTTT. Translating it yields CASRLEATNEKLFF.

The chain carries TRBV5-1 and TRBJ2-3; D remains ambiguous. CDR1 is SGHRS and CDR2 is YFSETQ in the germline V gene. The CDR3 has 16 residues. Trimming stripped 1 base from V and 3 bases from J, with 15 bases between. CDR3 nucleotide sequence: TGCGCCAGCAGCTTGTTAGCAATAGGATTAACAGATACGCAGTATTTT. This sequence encodes CASSLLAIGLTDTQYF.

This clone was seen only once. The chain couples TRBV27 to TRBJ2-1, with 7 bases lining up with TRBD1. Germline V gives CDR1 MNHEY, CDR2 SMNVEV (reference sequence). The CDR3 is 13 residues long. J lost 5 bases, V lost 10 bases, and 8 bases had no gene match. CDR3 sequence: CATYRGGHNEQFF. The DNA for the CDR3 is TGTGCCACCTACAGGGGTGGACACAATGAGCAGTTCTTC.

This chain uses TRBV6-6 with TRBJ1-4; 8 bases fit TRBD1. Germline V lookup: CDR1 MNHNY, CDR2 SVGAGI (reference sequence). This CDR3 comprises 14 residues. V gave up 5 bases and J gave up 6 bases; unmatched junction bases: 5. The CDR3 region has the DNA TGTGCCAGCAGTAAAGGGACAGGAGATGAAAAACTGTTTTTT. Translating gives CASSKGTGDEKLFF.